The 30 T cell receptor beta chains listed next were all sequenced from one sample in a study of cytomegalovirus exposure and HLA in healthy donors. The study ran its PCR with 60 Vbeta and 13 Jbeta primers. Measured with immunoSEQ multiplex PCR; TCRdb has only the in-frame clones, and not every one. The table includes over 80,000 clones, roughly four fifths detected once. Sequenced material: PBMCs. These receptors were obtained from a man in his forties or fifties in good health and CMV-seropositive.

V and J are TRBV4-1 and TRBJ2-1; no clear D gene. CDR3 length: 13 residues. Looked up from germline, CDR1 is MGHRA and CDR2 is YSYEKL. V was shortened by 1 base and J by 6 bases, with 7 bases between the two germline ends. The CDR3 nucleotides are TGCGCCAGCAGCCAAGGGCCCCTCAATGAGCAGTTCTTC. This encodes CASSQGPLNEQFF.

The CDR3 reads CASGPLPAGNTIYF. CDR3 coding DNA: TGTGCCAGCGGTCCACTTCCCGCTGGAAACACCATATATTTT. The rearrangement joins TRBV6-1 to TRBJ1-3; D call uncertain. Germline V gene data show CDR1 as MNHNS and CDR2 as SASEGT. This CDR3 region has 14 residues. V lost 8 bases and J lost 2, with 13 bases in between.

This clone was recorded a few times. The V call is TRBV7-8, the J call TRBJ1-1, with D unclear. Between the trimmed V and J ends, which lost 5 bases and 0 bases, there was a span of 16 bases. This CDR3 has 16 residues. Germline CDR1 reads SGHVS; CDR2 reads FQNEAQ. In DNA, the CDR3 is TGTGCCAGCAGCATCCTTGGGGAGGGCATGAACACTGAAGCTTTCTTT. Translated: CASSILGEGMNTEAFF.

For this clone: One end of the junction is discordant with germline, which a read error may explain. Other DNA sequences from this sample encode an identical CDR3 as well. This chain joins TRBV5-1 and TRBJ1-3; TRBD1 agrees at 10 bases. Germline V lookup: CDR1 SGHRS, CDR2 YFSETQ. CDR3 length: 18 residues. The CDR3 loop reads CASSQKPGQGPSGNTIYF. For the CDR3, the DNA is TGCGCCAGCAGTCAAAAACCGGGACAGGGGCCCTCTGGGAACACCATATATTTT.

The chain combines TRBV7-2 with TRBJ2-1, with 8 bases that match TRBD2. CDR3 size: 14 residues. Germline V gene lookup returns CDR1 SGHTA and CDR2 FQGNSA. V dropped 5 bases and J dropped 6; count of bases not matched to a gene: 6. CDR3 loop: CASSPKRESNEQFF. In DNA, the CDR3 is TGTGCCAGCAGCCCTAAGCGGGAGAGCAATGAGCAGTTCTTC.

This clone was detected a few times. The rearrangement links TRBV12-5 to TRBJ1-3; tentatively, D is TRBD1 (6 bases). Germline V CDR1 and CDR2: LGHNT, FRNRAP. CDR3 size: 16 residues. V lost 1 base and J lost 0, with 10 bases in between. CDR3 coding DNA: TGTGCTAGTGGTTTGGGGGGGCGGATCTCTGGAAACACCATATATTTT. Translation gives CASGLGGRISGNTIYF.

This clone has just one count. The CDR3 nucleotides read TGTGCCAGCAGCTTTTCAGGGGGCGGAGAGACCCAGTACTTC. This codes for CASSFSGGGETQYF. The chain uses TRBV5-6 and TRBJ2-5; TRBD1 matches 8 bases. Germline CDR1 is SGHDT and CDR2 is YYEEEE. The CDR3 sequence is 14 residues long. V gave up 2 bases and J gave up 4 bases; unmatched junction bases: 4.

The chain couples TRBV5-4 to TRBJ2-1; 8 nucleotides line up with TRBD2. This CDR3 is 17 amino acids long. Losses at the gene ends were 0 bases for V and 5 bases for J; bases not matched to a gene: 10. Germline lookup yields CDR1 SGHNT and CDR2 YYREEE (reference sequence). The DNA for the CDR3 is TGTGCCAGCAGCTTGGGGGGCGGGGGGCCAGGGGACAATGAGCAGTTCTTC. Amino acid sequence: CASSLGGGGPGDNEQFF.

The chain's CDR3 is CASSVTGDNEQFF. The CDR3 DNA reads as TGTGCCAGCAGCGTAACAGGGGACAATGAGCAGTTCTTC. This chain joins TRBV7-9 and TRBJ2-1, with 7 bases that match TRBD1. The germline V gene encodes CDR1 SEHNR and CDR2 FQNEAQ (reference sequence). Trimming removed 5 bases from V and 5 bases from J; junction bases left unmatched: 3. This CDR3 spans 13 amino acids.

J is TRBJ1-2 and V is TRBV9, with D uncertain. V lost 1 base and J lost 3, with 4 bases in between. The CDR3 consists of 12 residues. CDR1 and CDR2 (germline): SGDLS, YYNGEE. The CDR3 bases are TGTGCCAGCAGCGTAAGCGACTATGGCTACACCTTC. Its translation: CASSVSDYGYTF.

The chain recombines TRBV2 with TRBJ1-1; the match to TRBD1 covers 9 bases. CDR3 length: 15 amino acids. Germline trimming cut 7 bases from V and 1 base from J; bases unmatched to any gene: 7. Germline CDR1 is SNHLY and CDR2 is FYNNEI. CDR3 nucleotide sequence: TGTGCCAGCAACCGGGACAGGGTTGGGAACACTGAAGCTTTCTTT. Translation gives CASNRDRVGNTEAFF.

In DNA form, the CDR3 reads TGTGCCAGCAGCTATGGGAGGAACACTGAAGCTTTCTTT. Encoded protein: CASSYGRNTEAFF. The V and J genes are TRBV7-8 and TRBJ1-1; D unresolved. There are 13 residues in the CDR3. Trimming removed 4 bases at V and 1 base at J, with 7 bases between. Germline values: CDR1 SGHVS, CDR2 FQNEAQ. Full variable domain (missing parts from reference TRBV7-8 and TRBJ1-1): GAGVSQSPRYKVAKRGQDVALRCDPISGHVSLFWYQQALGQGPEFLTYFQNEAQLDKSGLPSDRFFAERPEGSVSTLKIQRTQQEDSAVYLCASSYGRNTEAFFGQGTRLTVV.

This chain connects TRBV5-6 to TRBJ1-4; TRBD1 is a possible D gene (6 bases). Between the trimmed V and J ends, which lost 0 bases and 2 bases, there was a span of 20 bases. Germline CDR1 is SGHDT and CDR2 is YYEEEE. CDR3 length: 19 residues. CDR3 region: CASSLALDSLYGTNEKLFF. The CDR3 DNA is TGTGCCAGCAGCTTGGCGCTGGACAGCCTCTATGGCACTAATGAAAAACTGTTTTTT.

The CDR3 coding sequence is TGCGCCAGCAGTGACGCTAATATGGATACGCAGTATTTT. This sequence encodes CASSDANMDTQYF. The chain uses TRBV10-1 and TRBJ2-3, with D unclear. CDR3 size: 13 residues. Germline V CDR1 and CDR2: WNHNN, SYGVQD (reference sequence). V was pared by 3 bases and J by 6 bases, with 10 bases between.

The chain is built from TRBV5-1 and TRBJ1-3; no reliable D call. The CDR3 sequence is 15 residues long. The germline V and J ends were trimmed by 3 bases and 0 bases, with 10 bases remaining between them. Germline values: CDR1 SGHRS, CDR2 YFSETQ. The CDR3 spells CASSSTPSSGNTIYF. DNA for the CDR3: TGCGCCAGCAGCTCGACACCGAGCTCTGGAAACACCATATATTTT.

The chain recombines TRBV21-1 with TRBJ1-1; the table's TRBD1 call for D was not verified on the DNA. TRBV21-1 is a pseudogene segment. This CDR3 spans 16 amino acids. The CDR3 DNA reads as TGTGCCAGCAGCAAAGGCAGGGCAGGGGGTAAAACTGAAGCTTTCTTT. The encoded protein is CASSKGRAGGKTEAFF.

The CDR3 DNA is TGTGCCAGCAGCCCACGGGGACAGGGGTCTGGCTACACCTTC. Translating it yields CASSPRGQGSGYTF. This chain connects TRBV5-6 to TRBJ1-2, with 10 bases aligning to TRBD1. The CDR3 has 14 amino acids. The germline V gene encodes CDR1 SGHDT and CDR2 YYEEEE. V lost 4 bases, J lost 7 bases, and 7 bases stayed unmatched.

The CDR3, as DNA: TGTGCCAGCAGTAGAAAGACAGGGAACCTCTATGGCTACACCTTC. As protein: CASSRKTGNLYGYTF. The V call is TRBV2, the J call TRBJ1-2, with 7 bases identical to TRBD1. The CDR3 totals 15 residues. J was trimmed by 4 bases and V by 5 bases; bases with no gene match: 10. Germline V gives CDR1 SNHLY, CDR2 FYNNEI.

The chain uses TRBV27 and TRBJ2-1; TRBD2 agrees at 7 bases. CDR1 and CDR2 (germline): MNHEY, SMNVEV (reference sequence). With 3 bases clipped from V and 3 bases from J, the junction kept 2 bases outside the gene matches. The CDR3 is made up of 14 amino acids. The CDR3 region is CASSFQRDYNEQFF. In nucleotides, the CDR3 is TGTGCCAGCAGTTTCCAGCGGGACTACAATGAGCAGTTCTTC.

This clone has a handful of counts. The rearrangement links TRBV5-1 to TRBJ1-3, with D tentatively TRBD1 (6 bases). Germline loops: CDR1 SGHRS, CDR2 YFSETQ. CDR3 length equals 15 residues. V lost 3 bases, J lost 3 bases, and 13 bases lay in between. This chain's CDR3 is CASSYGGALGNTIYF. CDR3 nucleotide sequence: TGCGCCAGCAGCTATGGGGGGGCGCTTGGAAACACCATATATTTT. Together with reference TRBV5-1 and TRBJ1-3, the CDR3 gives the full variable domain: KAGVTQTPRYLIKTRGQQVTLSCSPISGHRSVSWYQQTPGQGLQFLFEYFSETQRNKGNFPGRFSGRQFSNSRSEMNVSTLELGDSALYLCASSYGGALGNTIYFGEGSWLTVV.

J is TRBJ2-3 and V is TRBV7-2; 11 bases line up with TRBD2. V was clipped by 7 bases and J by 1 base; unmatched bases: 7. The CDR3 is 16 amino acids. The germline V gene encodes CDR1 SGHTA and CDR2 FQGNSA. CDR3 bases: TGTGCCAGCACCCTTACTAGCGGGAGTGGCACAGATACGCAGTATTTT. This encodes CASTLTSGSGTDTQYF.

V gene TRBV28 combines with J gene TRBJ2-5; D is possibly TRBD1 (6 bases). Germline values: CDR1 MDHEN, CDR2 SYDVKM. The CDR3 is 15 residues long. The V end lost 6 bases, the J end lost 5 bases, and 19 bases lay between the germline ends. CDR3 amino acids: CASRSGALWRETQYF. The DNA for the CDR3 is TGTGCCAGCAGGTCAGGGGCCCTTTGGCGGGAGACCCAGTACTTC.

The chain combines TRBV6-6 with TRBJ2-3; TRBD2 agrees at 9 bases. Germline V lookup: CDR1 MNHNY, CDR2 SVGAGI (reference sequence). V lost 2 bases, J lost 6 bases, and 9 bases stayed unmatched. This CDR3 region has 16 residues. CDR3 coding DNA: TGTGCCAGCAGTTACGGCCCAGCGGGGGGTATTGATACGCAGTATTTT. It codes for CASSYGPAGGIDTQYF.

The CDR3 reads CASSTSRTSYEQYF. The CDR3 DNA sequence: TGTGCCAGCTCGACTTCACGGACTAGCTACGAGCAGTACTTC. The chain is built from TRBV18 and TRBJ2-7; 7 bases fit TRBD2. In germline, CDR1 is KGHSH, CDR2 LQKENI. Unmatched junction bases numbered 8, after V lost 6 bases and J lost 3 bases. This CDR3 region has 14 residues.

The rearrangement joins TRBV6-5 to TRBJ1-2, with a weak D call TRBD1 (5 bases). The V end was cut by 5 bases, the J end by 8 bases, with 15 bases between. CDR1 is MNHEY and CDR2 is SVGAGI in the germline V gene. The CDR3 contains 13 residues. The CDR3 reads CASSTQGSGGYTF. CDR3 bases: TGTGCCAGCAGTACGCAGGGATCAGGAGGCTACACCTTC.

The chain employs TRBV28 and TRBJ1-4; TRBD1 might be the D (5 bases). V was cut by 4 bases and J by 2 bases, with 11 bases left in between. The CDR3 is 15 amino acids. The germline V gene encodes CDR1 MDHEN and CDR2 SYDVKM. CDR3 loop: CASSWGVATNEKLFF. CDR3 bases: TGTGCCAGCAGTTGGGGCGTTGCGACTAATGAAAAACTGTTTTTT.

The chain uses TRBV19 and TRBJ2-5, with TRBD1 matching over 8 bases. The CDR3 is made up of 14 amino acids. CDR1 and CDR2 from the germline V gene are LNHDA and SQIVND (reference sequence). Trimming cost V 5 bases and J 1 base; bases outside gene matches: 3. CDR3 sequence (DNA): TGTGCCAGTAGTTTTACAGGGGGCCAAGAGACCCAGTACTTC. This gives the protein CASSFTGGQETQYF.

The chain recombines TRBV28 with TRBJ1-2; D remains ambiguous. Trimming took off 6 bases at V and 5 bases at J, with 10 bases between the two ends. CDR3 length: 12 amino acids. From germline, CDR1 is MDHEN and CDR2 SYDVKM. In nucleotides, the CDR3 is TGTGCCAGCAGCATGCAGGTTTATGGCTACACCTTC. It translates to CASSMQVYGYTF.

This clone was counted only a few times. The gene calls are TRBV2 and TRBJ2-7; the match to TRBD1 covers 7 bases. The CDR3 length is 13 residues. V shed 6 bases and J 3 bases; nucleotides not matched to a gene: 5. Germline V lookup: CDR1 SNHLY, CDR2 FYNNEI. CDR3 coding DNA: TGTGCCAGCAGGGGACAGCTAGACTACGAGCAGTACTTC. Translated: CASRGQLDYEQYF. The entire variable domain, with the rest obtained from reference TRBV2 and TRBJ2-7, is as follows: EPEVTQTPSHQVTQMGQEVILRCVPISNHLYFYWYRQILGQKVEFLVSFYNNEISEKSEIFDDQFSVERPDGSNFTLKIRSTKLEDSAMYFCASRGQLDYEQYFGPGTRLTVT.

The V call is TRBV5-4, the J call TRBJ1-3, with a possible D match to TRBD1 (5 bases). V shed 0 bases and J shed 2 bases, with 6 bases lying between them. The CDR3 is 14 residues long. CDR1 and CDR2 (germline): SGHNT, YYREEE (reference sequence). CDR3 coding DNA: TGTGCCAGCAGCTTGGACAGGACTGGAAACACCATATATTTT. It encodes CASSLDRTGNTIYF.